The 8 T cell receptor beta chains listed next were all sequenced from one sample in a study of shared clonotypes between healthy human individuals. The data were produced by immunoSEQ multiplex PCR, yet TCRdb's version contains in-frame clones alone and is incomplete. The data hold about 470,000 clones, with about 76% observed a single time. The sample comprised PBMCs. These receptors all come from a woman between 35 and 50 years old in good health. Some clones in this sample may be carry-over from other donors' samples.

This clone was seen a few times. The chain recombines TRBV9 with TRBJ1-2, with 7 nucleotides matching TRBD1. Germline V gives CDR1 SGDLS, CDR2 YYNGEE. The CDR3 runs 13 residues. J gave up 7 bases and V 4 bases, and 7 bases lay outside the gene matches. The CDR3 loop is CASSPAQGFGYTF. CDR3 DNA sequence: TGTGCCAGCAGCCCTGCACAGGGGTTTGGCTACACCTTC.

This clone occurred once. This rearrangement joins TRBV15 to TRBJ2-1, with 9 bases matching TRBD2. The CDR3 runs 15 residues. Per germline, CDR1 LNHNV and CDR2 YYDKDF (reference sequence). Trimming cost V 3 bases and J 2 bases; bases outside gene matches: 2. The CDR3 nucleotides read TGTGCCACCAGCAGTAAGCGGGAGGCCTACAATGAGCAGTTCTTC. It specifies CATSSKREAYNEQFF.

The chain carries TRBV18 and TRBJ2-1, with TRBD2 matching over 12 bases. The germline V gene has CDR1 KGHSH and CDR2 LQKENI. V shed 0 bases, J shed 4 bases, and the junction held 7 bases outside the gene matches. The CDR3 has 18 residues. CDR3 nucleotides: TGTGCCAGCTCACCACCGGCTAGCGGGAGGGCCTTTTACAATGAGCAGTTCTTC. Translated: CASSPPASGRAFYNEQFF.

In regard to this clone: Compared with germline, one end of the junction differs, possibly owing to a read error. Different DNA sequences within this sample yield the same CDR3. The CDR3 sequence: CAWSITVMNTEAFF. For the CDR3, the DNA is TGTGCCTGGAGTATTACAGTGATGAACACTGAGGCTTTCTTT. This chain uses TRBV30 with TRBJ1-1; unclear D gene. Germline CDR1 and CDR2: GTSNPN and SVGIG (reference sequence). The CDR3 length is 14 residues.

As DNA, the CDR3 is TGTGCCAGCAGCTTAGGGGGGAACAACTATGGCTACACCTTC. Encoded protein: CASSLGGNNYGYTF. The chain joins TRBV7-2 to TRBJ1-2, with a tentative D call TRBD1 (5 bases). V was pared by 1 base and J by 2 bases, with 8 bases between. The CDR3 runs 14 residues. Germline CDR1 SGHTA, CDR2 FQGNSA.

In its sample, this clone was seen many times. Other DNA sequences in this specimen translate into the identical CDR3. The chain couples TRBV18 to TRBJ1-1; D uncertain. This CDR3 region has 13 residues. V lost 5 bases, J lost 0 bases, and 7 bases lay in between. CDR1 and CDR2 (germline): KGHSH, LQKENI. In DNA, the CDR3 is TGTGCCAGCTCAACCAGTATGAACACTGAAGCTTTCTTT. This translates into CASSTSMNTEAFF.

This clone was observed a single time. V and J are TRBV7-9 and TRBJ1-1; 8 bases fit TRBD1. CDR1 is SEHNR, CDR2 FQNEAQ, per germline (reference sequence). The CDR3 loop spans 12 amino acids. V shed 4 bases, J shed 9 bases, and the junction held 4 bases outside the gene matches. The DNA for the CDR3 is TGTGCCAGCAGCTCGAGACAGGGGAAAGCTTTCTTT. Encoded protein: CASSSRQGKAFF.

The chain uses TRBV19 and TRBJ1-3; maybe TRBD1 (6 bases). Germline V CDR1 and CDR2: LNHDA, SQIVND (reference sequence). The CDR3 has 14 amino acids. V gave up 3 bases and J gave up 2 bases, with 8 bases separating them. CDR3 amino acids: CASSIEGAGNTIYF. DNA for the CDR3: TGTGCCAGTAGTATCGAGGGGGCTGGAAACACCATATATTTT.